This passage covers 25 T cell receptor beta chains from one sample sequenced in a study of blood T cell repertoires in COVID-19. Repertoires were generated with immunoSEQ multiplex PCR, while TCRdb's copy carries only in-frame clones and drops some. The sample includes 200,000 or so clones, around 84% seen only once; the top ten take 4.5% to 7.5%. Sequencing was performed on peripheral blood. These TCRs come from a man older than 75 with acute or convalescent COVID-19.

On this clone itself: Relative to the germline gene, one junction end is altered; a read error may explain this. The chain employs TRBV29-1 and TRBJ1-2; 8 nucleotides match TRBD1. Germline lookup yields CDR1 SQVTM and CDR2 ANQGSEA. The CDR3 has 16 amino acids. The CDR3 reads CSVEDRGKVYSDGYTF. The CDR3 bases are TGCAGCGTCGAAGACAGGGGAAAGGTCTATTCCGATGGCTACACCTTC.

V is TRBV29-1 and J is TRBJ1-1, with D hard to call. CDR1 and CDR2 from the germline V gene are SQVTM and ANQGSEA. With 1 base removed from V and 0 bases from J, the gap between germline ends came to 12 bases. This CDR3 region has 15 residues. As DNA, the CDR3 is TGCAGCGTTGAAGGATCTAATCGTTTGAACACTGAAGCTTTCTTT. Encoded protein: CSVEGSNRLNTEAFF. The full variable domain, in which reference TRBV29-1 and TRBJ1-1 provide the parts outside the CDR3, is SAVISQKPSRDICQRGTSLTIQCQVDSQVTMMFWYRQQPGQSLTLIATANQGSEATYESGFVIDKFPISRPNLTFSTLTVSNMSPEDSSIYLCSVEGSNRLNTEAFFGQGTRLTVV.

The CDR3 spells CASRTGQVNTQYF. The CDR3 DNA reads TGTGCCAGCAGAACTGGACAGGTTAATACGCAGTATTTT. This chain uses TRBV28 with TRBJ2-3; 7 nucleotides match TRBD1. CDR1 and CDR2 from the germline V gene are MDHEN and SYDVKM. The CDR3 runs 13 residues. J was trimmed by 7 bases and V by 6 bases; bases with no gene match: 7. Full variable domain (rest looked up from reference TRBV28 and TRBJ2-3): DVKVTQSSRYLVKRTGEKVFLECVQDMDHENMFWYRQDPGLGLRLIYFSYDVKMKEKGDIPEGYSVSREKKERFSLILESASTNQTSMYLCASRTGQVNTQYFGPGTRLTVL.

The table lists this clone with a few counts. This chain links TRBV7-9 with TRBJ2-7; D might be TRBD2 (6 bases). Trimming took 4 bases from V and 4 from J, leaving 20 bases between them. Germline lookup yields CDR1 SEHNR and CDR2 FQNEAQ (reference sequence). CDR3 size: 16 residues. CDR3 in DNA: TGTGCCAGCAGCTCGCCGGATGGGGACTTCATATACGAGCAGTACTTC. As protein: CASSSPDGDFIYEQYF.

The rearrangement uses TRBV6-5 and TRBJ2-1; 14 positions match TRBD2. CDR1 MNHEY and CDR2 SVGAGI come from the germline V gene. Trimming cost V 5 bases and J 4 bases; bases outside gene matches: 1. CDR3 size: 15 residues. The chain's CDR3 is CASSRTSGRYNEQFF. CDR3 nucleotides: TGTGCCAGCAGTAGGACTAGCGGGAGGTACAATGAGCAGTTCTTC.

The chain combines TRBV6-5 with TRBJ2-5; 11 bases align to TRBD2. In germline, CDR1 is MNHEY, CDR2 SVGAGI. V lost 6 bases and J lost 2; bases outside the gene matches: 5. This CDR3 is built from 15 residues. The CDR3 sequence: CASRMTSGAQETQYF. CDR3 in DNA: TGTGCCAGCAGGATGACTAGCGGGGCACAAGAGACCCAGTACTTC.

The chain couples TRBV6-5 to TRBJ2-1; 9 bases line up with TRBD1. CDR1 MNHEY and CDR2 SVGAGI come from the germline V gene. The CDR3 contains 15 residues. V lost 6 bases, J lost 8 bases, and 11 bases stayed unmatched. This chain's CDR3 is CASRRGQGGVDEQFF. CDR3 nucleotide sequence: TGTGCCAGCAGAAGGGGACAGGGAGGTGTTGATGAGCAGTTCTTC.

The chain links TRBV6-6 to TRBJ2-2; 8 bases match TRBD1. The CDR3 is made up of 14 amino acids. J lost 7 bases, V lost 10 bases, and 11 bases had no gene match. The germline CDR1 and CDR2 sequences are MNHNY and SVGAGI (reference sequence). The CDR3 DNA follows: TGTGCCACCGAGGACAGGGTTTTAAACGGGGAGCTGTTTTTT. Encoded protein: CATEDRVLNGELFF.

The CDR3 protein is CASELAARSYEQYF. The CDR3 nucleotides read TGTGCCAGCGAGCTAGCGGCAAGGTCCTACGAGCAGTACTTC. V gene TRBV6-5 combines with J gene TRBJ2-7; TRBD2 matches 7 bases. Germline trimming cut 8 bases from V and 1 base from J; bases unmatched to any gene: 8. This CDR3 is built from 14 residues. CDR1 MNHEY and CDR2 SVGAGI come from the germline V gene.

The rearrangement links TRBV6-5 to TRBJ2-1; TRBD2 matches 9 bases. Germline V gene sequence: CDR1 MNHEY, CDR2 SVGAGI. Trimming cost V 5 bases and J 10 bases; bases outside gene matches: 12. CDR3 length: 15 residues. DNA for the CDR3: TGTGCCAGCAGTCCCCGAGGGCGGGAGGGCCCCGAGCAGTTCTTC. Protein product: CASSPRGREGPEQFF.

The chain employs TRBV11-3 and TRBJ2-2; tentative D call: TRBD1 (5 bases). CDR1 is SGHNT, CDR2 YENEEA, per germline. The CDR3 has 13 residues. V lost 6 bases to trimming and J lost 5 bases, with 10 bases between them. The CDR3 reads CASSRGWTGELFF. CDR3 coding DNA: TGTGCCAGCAGTAGGGGATGGACCGGGGAGCTGTTTTTT.

This chain links TRBV19 with TRBJ1-2; 9 positions match TRBD1. Germline V gene sequence: CDR1 LNHDA, CDR2 SQIVND (reference sequence). The CDR3 is 15 residues long. Trimming removed 2 bases from V and 6 bases from J; junction bases left unmatched: 7. The CDR3 DNA reads TGTGCCAGTAGTATAACGGGACAGGGTGGAGATGGCTACACCTTC. This translates into CASSITGQGGDGYTF.

This sequence joins TRBV7-2 and TRBJ2-5; 9 nucleotides agree with TRBD2. The CDR3 totals 14 residues. Germline V gives CDR1 SGHTA, CDR2 FQGNSA. After removal of 5 bases from V and 4 bases from J, the junction contained 5 bases not matched to a gene. The CDR3 sequence: CASSKGTSSETQYF. CDR3 sequence (DNA): TGTGCCAGCAGCAAAGGGACTAGCTCAGAGACCCAGTACTTC.

The V gene is TRBV6-5, the J gene TRBJ2-7, with 9 positions matching TRBD1. The CDR3 is 15 amino acids. The germline CDR1 and CDR2 sequences are MNHEY and SVGAGI. V lost 5 bases and J lost 7; bases outside the gene matches: 12. In DNA form, the CDR3 reads TGTGCCAGCAGTAACACCGGGACAGGGCCGTGGGAGCAGTACTTC. Amino acid sequence: CASSNTGTGPWEQYF.

The CDR3: CASSEDIWGSGRADEQFF. Here the CDR3 DNA reads TGTGCCAGCAGTGAAGATATTTGGGGTAGCGGGAGGGCCGATGAGCAGTTCTTC. The chain has TRBV6-1 and TRBJ2-1; 11 nucleotides match TRBD2. The CDR3 covers 18 residues. CDR1 and CDR2 (germline): MNHNS, SASEGT. J lost 8 bases, V lost 1 base, and 13 bases had no gene match.

The genes are TRBV7-2 and TRBJ1-6; D not resolved. Trimming took off 5 bases at V and 4 bases at J, with 9 bases between the two ends. Per the germline V gene, CDR1 is SGHTA and CDR2 is FQGNSA. This CDR3 contains 14 residues. The CDR3 sequence: CASSIQVYNSPLHF. The CDR3 nucleotides are TGTGCCAGCAGCATTCAGGTGTATAATTCACCCCTCCACTTT.

The rearrangement joins TRBV2 to TRBJ1-4; 7 bases map to TRBD1. The V gene's germline CDR1 is SNHLY and CDR2 FYNNEI. The J segment lost 3 bases and the V segment lost 6 bases, leaving 7 bases of the junction unmatched. There are 15 residues in the CDR3. The CDR3 is CASRGQLGANEKLFF. The CDR3 DNA reads as TGTGCCAGCAGGGGACAGTTGGGAGCTAATGAAAAACTGTTTTTT.

This chain uses TRBV2 with TRBJ1-4, with 7 bases matching TRBD1. CDR3 length equals 14 residues. Germline CDR1 reads SNHLY; CDR2 reads FYNNEI. The V and J ends lost 5 bases and 4 bases, in that order; junction bases with no gene match: 4. Written as DNA, the CDR3 is TGTGCCAGCAGTCGACAGGGACTTAATGAAAAACTGTTTTTT. This sequence encodes CASSRQGLNEKLFF.

This chain links TRBV7-3 with TRBJ1-3, with D perhaps TRBD1 (6 bases). Trimming stripped 5 bases from V and 0 bases from J, with 11 bases between. Germline lookup yields CDR1 SGHTA and CDR2 FQGTGA. There are 15 residues in the CDR3. Here the CDR3 reads CASSPGGPSGNTIYF. The CDR3 region has the DNA TGTGCCAGCAGCCCGGGGGGGCCCTCTGGAAACACCATATATTTT.

The chain recombines TRBV5-1 with TRBJ2-3; TRBD2 matches 7 bases. CDR1 and CDR2 from the germline V gene are SGHRS and YFSETQ. The CDR3 has 17 amino acids. V lost 0 bases to trimming and J lost 6 bases; unmatched junction nucleotides: 13. The CDR3 sequence is CASSLVGVGPGGDTQYF. The DNA of the CDR3 is TGCGCCAGCAGCTTGGTGGGAGTTGGCCCCGGGGGGGATACGCAGTATTTT.

This chain joins TRBV7-2 and TRBJ2-1; D is undetermined. CDR1 is SGHTA, CDR2 FQGNSA, per germline. The CDR3 consists of 12 residues. Trimming pared 2 bases from V and 9 bases from J, leaving 8 bases between. In nucleotides, the CDR3 is TGTGCCAGCAGCTTACTAACTCGTGAGCAGTTCTTC. Protein product: CASSLLTREQFF.

This chain uses TRBV18 with TRBJ1-2, with TRBD1 as a possible D gene (5 bases). CDR1 is KGHSH, CDR2 LQKENI, per germline. Between the trimmed V and J ends, which lost 0 bases and 0 bases, there was a span of 11 bases. This CDR3 is 16 amino acids long. The CDR3 spells CASSPPRGRTNYGYTF. DNA for the CDR3: TGTGCCAGCTCACCACCCCGGGGGAGAACTAACTATGGCTACACCTTC. Full variable domain (rest looked up from reference TRBV18 and TRBJ1-2): NAGVMQNPRHLVRRRGQEARLRCSPMKGHSHVYWYRQLPEEGLKFMVYLQKENIIDESGMPKERFSAEFPKEGPSILRIQQVVRGDSAAYFCASSPPRGRTNYGYTFGSGTRLTVV.

This chain joins TRBV7-8 and TRBJ1-1; 12 bases agree with TRBD1. CDR3 length: 16 amino acids. The V gene's germline CDR1 is SGHVS and CDR2 FQNEAQ. The V and J ends lost 6 bases and 0 bases, in that order; junction bases with no gene match: 5. The CDR3 DNA follows: TGTGCCAGCAGGATTGGGACAGGGGGCGTGAACACTGAAGCTTTCTTT. It is translated as CASRIGTGGVNTEAFF.

The chain has TRBV12-2 and TRBJ1-3; TRBD1, the table's D call, lacks a check against the DNA. TRBV12-2 corresponds to a pseudogene. The CDR3 runs to 21 residues. DNA of the CDR3: TGTGCAAGTCGCTTAGCCGAGACCCGGGACAGGGGAAGGAACGCTGGAAACACCATATATTTT. Translation: CASRLAETRDRGRNAGNTIYF.

The rearrangement links TRBV2 to TRBJ1-2; D remains ambiguous. V gave up 7 bases and J gave up 4 bases, with 10 bases separating them. This CDR3 spans 12 amino acids. Germline lookup yields CDR1 SNHLY and CDR2 FYNNEI. DNA for the CDR3: TGTGCCAGCAAGGCGGGATCCTATGGCTACACCTTC. Its translation: CASKAGSYGYTF.